This record looks at one T cell receptor (beta chain) sequence and its context. Trimming removed 4 bases from V and 7 bases from J, with 13 bases in between. CDR1 and CDR2 from the germline V gene are SGHTA and FQGTGA. The CDR3 runs to 14 residues. This specimen belongs to a study of early T cells in non-severe SARS-CoV-2 infection. Unique molecular identifiers (one per individual cDNA molecule) were attached. One entry per CDR3 protein results from TCRdb running MiXCR on the 5' RACE reads. The sample shows around 60,000 distinct CDR3 sequences, about 12% of them seen only once. The receptor was derived from an adult who was a healthcare worker with PCR-confirmed SARS-CoV-2 infection or an uninfected control (not recorded which). Sequenced: whole blood. V gene TRBV7-3 combines with J gene TRBJ2-2; D may be TRBD1 (6 bases). The CDR3 DNA reads TGTGCCAGCAGCTGGGGGACATCGGGCGGGGAGCTGTTTTTT. It specifies CASSWGTSGGELFF.